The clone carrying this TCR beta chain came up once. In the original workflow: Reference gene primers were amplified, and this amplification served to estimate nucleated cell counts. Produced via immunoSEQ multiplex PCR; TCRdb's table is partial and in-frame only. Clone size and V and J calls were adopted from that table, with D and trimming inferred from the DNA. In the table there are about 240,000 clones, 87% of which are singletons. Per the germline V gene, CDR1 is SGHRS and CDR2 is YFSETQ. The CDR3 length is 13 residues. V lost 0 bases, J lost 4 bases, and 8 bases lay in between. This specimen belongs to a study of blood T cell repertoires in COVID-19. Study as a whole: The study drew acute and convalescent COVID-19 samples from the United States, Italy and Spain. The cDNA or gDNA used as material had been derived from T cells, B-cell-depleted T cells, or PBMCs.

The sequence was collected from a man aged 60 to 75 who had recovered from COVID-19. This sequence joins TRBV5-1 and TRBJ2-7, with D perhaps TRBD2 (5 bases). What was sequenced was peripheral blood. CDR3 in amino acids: CASSLAGLYEQYF. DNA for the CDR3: TGCGCCAGCAGCTTGGCGGGGTTGTACGAGCAGTACTTC.